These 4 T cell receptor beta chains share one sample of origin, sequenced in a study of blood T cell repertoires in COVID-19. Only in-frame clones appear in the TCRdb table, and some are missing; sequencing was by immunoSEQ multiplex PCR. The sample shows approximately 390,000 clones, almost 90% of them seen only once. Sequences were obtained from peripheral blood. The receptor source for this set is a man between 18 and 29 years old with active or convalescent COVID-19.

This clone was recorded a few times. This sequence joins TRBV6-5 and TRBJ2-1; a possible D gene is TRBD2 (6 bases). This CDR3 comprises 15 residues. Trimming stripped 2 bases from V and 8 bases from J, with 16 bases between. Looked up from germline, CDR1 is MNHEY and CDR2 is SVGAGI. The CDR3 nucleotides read TGTGCCAGCAGTTACGCTAGCGCTGGGGGGTATGAGCAGTTCTTC. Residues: CASSYASAGGYEQFF.

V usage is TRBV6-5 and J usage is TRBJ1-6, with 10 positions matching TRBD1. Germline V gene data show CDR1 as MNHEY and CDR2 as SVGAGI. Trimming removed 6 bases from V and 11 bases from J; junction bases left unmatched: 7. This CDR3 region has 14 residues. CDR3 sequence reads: CASSSGQGQAPLHF. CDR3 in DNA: TGTGCCAGCAGCTCGGGACAGGGGCAGGCACCCCTCCACTTT.

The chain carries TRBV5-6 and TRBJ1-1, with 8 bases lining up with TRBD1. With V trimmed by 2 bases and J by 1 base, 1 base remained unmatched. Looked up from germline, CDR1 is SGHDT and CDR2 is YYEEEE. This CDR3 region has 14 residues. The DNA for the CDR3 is TGTGCCAGCAGCTTTGGGACAGGGAACACTGAAGCTTTCTTT. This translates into CASSFGTGNTEAFF.

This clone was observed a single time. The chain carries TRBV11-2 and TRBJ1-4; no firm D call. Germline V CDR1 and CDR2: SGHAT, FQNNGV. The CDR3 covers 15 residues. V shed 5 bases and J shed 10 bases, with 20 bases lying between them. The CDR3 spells CASSPSHTLLGKLFF. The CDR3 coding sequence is TGTGCCAGCAGCCCTAGTCACACCCTTCTTGGAAAACTGTTTTTT.